Presented here are 21 T cell receptor beta chains from one specimen sequenced in a study of regulatory T cells in long-lasting Graves disease. For TCR beta, libraries came from iRepertoire HTBI primers and Arm-PCR of CDR3 regions. MiXCR, run by TCRdb on the multiplex PCR reads, gives a single entry per CDR3 protein. The sample shows under 500,000 distinct CDR3 sequences, roughly 20% of them seen only once. Stated time point: persistent/refractory GD, antithyroid drugs over 5 years with positive TRAb. PBMCs provided the RNA from which the TCR library was made. The sequenced sample was peripheral blood mononuclear cells (PBMCs), obtained when the disease was refractory, from a patient treated with antithyroid drugs. The receptor source for this set is a female donor with Graves disease.

In this sample, this clonotype turned up many times. This chain joins TRBV20-1 and TRBJ1-2, with D tentatively TRBD1 (6 bases). Trimming removed 3 bases at V and 8 bases at J, with 16 bases between. From germline, CDR1 is DFQATT and CDR2 SNEGSKA (reference sequence). The CDR3 has 13 residues. CDR3: CSASKTGFGGYTF. In DNA form, the CDR3 reads TGCAGTGCTAGTAAGACAGGTTTTGGCGGCTACACCTTC.

This clonotype was counted only a few times. This chain uses TRBV7-9 with TRBJ2-7; a possible D gene is TRBD2 (6 bases). The length of the CDR3 is 14 residues. Germline V CDR1 and CDR2: SEHNR, FQNEAQ (reference sequence). V was trimmed by 3 bases and J by 4 bases, leaving 13 bases between them. The chain's CDR3 is CASSFSGQGYEQYF. The CDR3 DNA is TGTGCCAGCAGCTTTAGCGGTCAAGGGTACGAGCAGTACTTC.

The chain combines TRBV10-3 with TRBJ2-5; a weak D match, TRBD2 (7 bases). In germline, CDR1 is ENHRY, CDR2 SYGVKD. This CDR3 has 17 residues. V was pared by 6 bases and J by 3 bases, with 23 bases between. The CDR3 region is CAIREGGGIPGEETQYF. The DNA of the CDR3 is TGTGCCATCAGAGAAGGGGGGGGGATTCCTGGTGAAGAGACCCAGTACTTC.

This rearrangement joins TRBV7-3 to TRBJ1-6; no definite D call. The V and J ends lost 1 base and 7 bases respectively, with 11 bases between them. CDR3 length equals 15 residues. The germline CDR1 and CDR2 sequences are SGHTA and FQGTGA. CDR3 protein: CASSLNPLANSPLHF. CDR3 in DNA: TGTGCCAGCAGCTTAAACCCGCTGGCAAATTCACCCCTCCACTTT.

In its sample, this clonotype was seen many times. The J gene is TRBJ1-1, the V gene TRBV7-2; tentative D call: TRBD1 (5 bases). Germline V gene lookup returns CDR1 SGHTA and CDR2 FQGNSA. CDR3 length: 15 residues. V gave up 5 bases and J gave up 0 bases, with 13 bases separating them. This CDR3 is CASSPVGTMNTEAFF. CDR3 nucleotides: TGTGCCAGCAGCCCGGTGGGGACCATGAACACTGAAGCTTTCTTT. The variable domain in full, completed from reference TRBV7-2 and TRBJ1-1, reads GAGVSQSPSNKVTEKGKDVELRCDPISGHTALYWYRQSLGQGLEFLIYFQGNSAPDKSGLPSDRFSAERTGGSVSTLTIQRTQQEDSAVYLCASSPVGTMNTEAFFGQGTRLTVV.

This clonotype was seen at least ten times. V and J are TRBV28 and TRBJ2-5; TRBD1 matches at 9 bases. Per germline, CDR1 MDHEN and CDR2 SYDVKM. Trimming took 7 bases from V and 4 from J; bases not matched to a gene: 7. This CDR3 is 14 amino acids long. CDR3 residues: CASIDGTGRETQYF. CDR3 nucleotides: TGTGCCAGCATTGATGGGACAGGGCGAGAGACCCAGTACTTC.

This clonotype was observed a handful of times. The gene calls are TRBV4-3 and TRBJ2-5; 10 bases align to TRBD1. V lost 3 bases, J lost 7 bases, and 11 bases stayed unmatched. CDR3 length: 16 residues. CDR1 is LGHNA, CDR2 YSLEER, per germline. As DNA, the CDR3 is TGCGCCAGCAGCCAGGGGGACAGGGGACGGTCCGGGACCCAGTACTTC. Residues: CASSQGDRGRSGTQYF.

This clonotype turned up a few times. One end of the junction fails to match germline, which may point to a read error. The chain is built from TRBV29-1 and TRBJ1-1; D call uncertain. Germline lookup yields CDR1 SQVTM and CDR2 ANQGSEA. CDR3 length equals 13 residues. The CDR3 coding sequence is TGCAGCGTTGAAGGGGAAAGGGCCACTGGAGCTTTCTTT. Its translation is CSVEGERATGAFF.

The rearrangement uses TRBV6-2 or TRBV6-3 and TRBJ1-4, with D uncertain. The CDR3 has 13 amino acids. Per germline, CDR1 MNHEY and CDR2 SVGEGT. The V gene lost 0 bases and the J gene lost 11 bases, with 10 bases spanning the gap. The CDR3 is CASSYSMDSKLFF. CDR3 coding DNA: TGTGCCAGCAGTTACTCGATGGACTCTAAACTGTTTTTT.

This clonotype appeared a single time. The gene calls are TRBV18 and TRBJ1-6; 8 nucleotides align to TRBD1. The CDR3 covers 15 residues. J gave up 6 bases and V 3 bases, and 4 bases lay outside the gene matches. In germline, CDR1 is KGHSH, CDR2 LQKENI. For the CDR3, the DNA is TGTGCCAGCTCACCCTCCGGACAGGGTAATTCACCCCTCCACTTT. This codes for CASSPSGQGNSPLHF.

The chain is built from TRBV19 and TRBJ1-4; D not resolved. Per the germline V gene, CDR1 is LNHDA and CDR2 is SQIVND (reference sequence). The V and J ends lost 3 bases and 6 bases respectively, with 14 bases between them. This CDR3 is built from 15 residues. Here the CDR3 DNA reads TGTGCCAGTAGTATGGGCAAACGCGCTTATGAAAAACTGTTTTTT. Amino acid sequence: CASSMGKRAYEKLFF. Full variable domain (outside the CDR3, taken from reference TRBV19 and TRBJ1-4): DGGITQSPKYLFRKEGQNVTLSCEQNLNHDAMYWYRQDPGQGLRLIYYSQIVNDFQKGDIAEGYSVSREKKESFPLTVTSAQKNPTAFYLCASSMGKRAYEKLFFGSGTQLSVL.

In its sample, this clonotype was seen many times. V and J are TRBV28 and TRBJ2-7, with 9 positions matching TRBD1. Germline CDR1 reads MDHEN; CDR2 reads SYDVKM. This CDR3 has 14 amino acids. V lost 5 bases and J lost 2; bases outside the gene matches: 4. CDR3 in amino acids: CASSGQGRTYEQYF. CDR3 coding DNA: TGTGCCAGCAGTGGACAGGGGAGAACCTACGAGCAGTACTTC.

As concerns this clonotype: This could be a read error, since a much larger clone is one nucleotide away. The chain has TRBV28 and TRBJ2-2; TRBD2 matches 16 bases. Germline V gene data show CDR1 as MDHEN and CDR2 as SYDVKM. V lost 10 bases and J lost 6; bases outside the gene matches: 2. The length of the CDR3 is 14 residues. The chain's CDR3 is CANGTSGRAGELFF. CDR3 in DNA: TGTGCCAACGGGACTAGCGGGAGGGCCGGGGAGCTGTTTTTT.

This clonotype has at least ten counts. J is TRBJ1-5 and V is TRBV6-1; D is uncertain. Trimming stripped 2 bases from V and 4 bases from J, with 24 bases between. Germline CDR1 reads MNHNS; CDR2 reads SASEGT. The CDR3 runs to 19 residues. The CDR3 loop is CASSEQFRDVFTENQPQHF. CDR3 DNA: TGTGCCAGCAGTGAACAATTCCGGGATGTCTTTACAGAAAATCAGCCCCAGCATTTT.

J is TRBJ2-7 and V is TRBV18; 9 positions match TRBD1. With 1 base clipped from V and 3 bases from J, the junction kept 4 bases outside the gene matches. Germline V gives CDR1 KGHSH, CDR2 LQKENI. The CDR3 is made up of 15 amino acids. The CDR3 spells CASSPRSGQGYEQYF. CDR3 nucleotides: TGTGCCAGCTCACCACGGTCGGGACAGGGCTACGAGCAGTACTTC.

This clonotype was observed at least ten times. V usage is TRBV28 and J usage is TRBJ1-1, with 7 bases aligning to TRBD1. V dropped 6 bases and J dropped 5; count of bases not matched to a gene: 9. Germline V gene lookup returns CDR1 MDHEN and CDR2 SYDVKM. The CDR3 is 14 residues long. CDR3 in amino acids: CASSETGVRTEAFF. The CDR3 DNA follows: TGTGCCAGCAGCGAAACAGGGGTTAGAACTGAAGCTTTCTTT.

This clonotype came up many times. This chain uses TRBV28 with TRBJ1-1; a possible D gene is TRBD1 (5 bases). There are 11 residues in the CDR3. The V gene lost 7 bases and the J gene lost 9 bases, with 12 bases spanning the gap. Germline V CDR1 and CDR2: MDHEN, SYDVKM. The CDR3 reads CASTGTYQAFF. Written as DNA, the CDR3 is TGTGCCAGCACAGGGACGTATCAAGCTTTCTTT.

This clonotype has only a few counts. The chain carries TRBV7-9 and TRBJ1-1; a weak D match, TRBD1 (5 bases). Deletions cut 6 bases from V and 3 bases from J, with 11 bases between. There are 13 residues in the CDR3. Per germline, CDR1 SEHNR and CDR2 FQNEAQ (reference sequence). CDR3 protein: CASRVGEDTEAFF. In nucleotides, the CDR3 is TGTGCCAGCAGGGTAGGGGAAGACACTGAAGCTTTCTTT.

In its sample, this clonotype was seen many times. The CDR3 coding sequence is TGTGCCAGCAGTGGCGAACCAGCCTACGAGCAGTACTTC. It yields the protein CASSGEPAYEQYF. V gene TRBV2 combines with J gene TRBJ2-7; D remains unclear. V was shortened by 4 bases and J by 2 bases, with 9 bases between the two germline ends. Looked up from germline, CDR1 is SNHLY and CDR2 is FYNNEI. The CDR3 contains 13 residues.

This clonotype was counted many times. In nucleotides, the CDR3 is TGTGCCAGCAGCTCGCCCGACAGGGGACAGACCCAGTACTTC. Amino acids: CASSSPDRGQTQYF. The chain combines TRBV7-2 with TRBJ2-5, with 8 positions matching TRBD1. Germline CDR1 is SGHTA and CDR2 is FQGNSA. With 4 bases clipped from V and 6 bases from J, the junction kept 7 bases outside the gene matches. The CDR3 has 14 amino acids.

This sequence joins TRBV30 and TRBJ2-1; maybe TRBD2 (7 bases). V was cut by 5 bases and J by 6 bases, with 11 bases left in between. This CDR3 has 12 residues. Germline CDR1 reads GTSNPN; CDR2 reads SVGIG (reference sequence). The CDR3 DNA reads TGTGCCTGGGGGGGAGGGGGCAATGAGCAGTTCTTC. It yields the protein CAWGGGGNEQFF.